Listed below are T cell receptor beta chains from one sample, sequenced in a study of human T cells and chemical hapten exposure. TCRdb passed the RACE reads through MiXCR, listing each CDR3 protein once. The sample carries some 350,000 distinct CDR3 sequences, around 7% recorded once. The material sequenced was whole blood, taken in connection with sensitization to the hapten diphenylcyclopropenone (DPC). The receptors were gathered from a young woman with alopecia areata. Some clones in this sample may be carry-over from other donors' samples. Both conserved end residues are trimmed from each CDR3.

CDR3aa: ATRQPKPGQPQH; v_gene: TRBV15; j_gene: TRBJ1-5
CDR3aa: ATSRDRDRSSPLH; v_gene: TRBV15; j_gene: TRBJ1-6
CDR3aa: ASSKDRDSNQPQH; v_gene: TRBV6-5; j_gene: TRBJ1-5
CDR3aa: ASSILGQNYEQY; v_gene: TRBV19; j_gene: TRBJ2-7
CDR3aa: ASSQDYQNIQY; v_gene: TRBV4-1; j_gene: TRBJ2-4
CDR3aa: ASSPAPGDTEAF; v_gene: TRBV7-8; j_gene: TRBJ1-1
CDR3aa: ASGVRGFGTEAF; v_gene: TRBV7-2; j_gene: TRBJ1-1
CDR3aa: SARDSQRGGSEKLF; v_gene: TRBV20-1; j_gene: TRBJ1-4
CDR3aa: ASSLASSSGPDEQY; v_gene: TRBV7-6; j_gene: TRBJ2-7
CDR3aa: ASGRPGTENSPLH; v_gene: TRBV12-5; j_gene: TRBJ1-6
CDR3aa: SARDHVNEQF; v_gene: TRBV20-1; j_gene: TRBJ2-1
CDR3aa: ASSLDGYLYNEQF; v_gene: TRBV6-5; j_gene: TRBJ2-1
CDR3aa: ASSQNYAGGRQETQY; v_gene: TRBV7-2; j_gene: TRBJ2-5
CDR3aa: AISEWRGRDTEAF; v_gene: TRBV10-3; j_gene: TRBJ1-1
CDR3aa: ASSLLLEGTQY; v_gene: TRBV12-3/TRBV12-4; j_gene: TRBJ2-5
CDR3aa: ASSLYGTGFNQPQH; v_gene: TRBV7-2; j_gene: TRBJ1-5
CDR3aa: ASSLMAGLRSGGEETQY; v_gene: TRBV7-2; j_gene: TRBJ2-5
CDR3aa: ASSLGTSGVDEQF; v_gene: TRBV12-3/TRBV12-4; j_gene: TRBJ2-1
CDR3aa: ASSDPGSLGYNEQF; v_gene: TRBV6-1; j_gene: TRBJ2-1
CDR3aa: SAGPGNTEAF; v_gene: TRBV20-1; j_gene: TRBJ1-1
CDR3aa: ASSLTEAQY; v_gene: TRBV12-3/TRBV12-4; j_gene: TRBJ2-3
CDR3aa: ASSQEGSGVFNEQY; v_gene: TRBV4-3; j_gene: TRBJ2-7
CDR3aa: ASSLKGAGWIHEQY; v_gene: TRBV12-3/TRBV12-4; j_gene: TRBJ2-7
CDR3aa: ASNRDRGTDTQY; v_gene: TRBV28; j_gene: TRBJ2-3
CDR3aa: ASGGNTGELF; v_gene: TRBV9; j_gene: TRBJ2-2
CDR3aa: ASSLYRTDEAF; v_gene: TRBV7-9; j_gene: TRBJ1-1
CDR3aa: ASRTGGEETQY; v_gene: TRBV2; j_gene: TRBJ2-5
CDR3aa: ASSQRGYTEAF; v_gene: TRBV14; j_gene: TRBJ1-1
CDR3aa: ASLGLGRLASGNTIY; v_gene: TRBV7-9; j_gene: TRBJ1-3
CDR3aa: ASSWDILTSTDTQY; v_gene: TRBV11-2; j_gene: TRBJ2-3
CDR3aa: ASSQAGLREPQH; v_gene: TRBV12-3/TRBV12-4; j_gene: TRBJ1-5
CDR3aa: ASSLTERTEAF; v_gene: TRBV7-3; j_gene: TRBJ1-1